A selection of T cell receptor beta chains follows, all from one sample in a study of OX40 agonist ivuxolimab in advanced cancers. Produced via immunoSEQ multiplex PCR; TCRdb's table is partial and in-frame only. The data hold tens of thousands of clones, with about four fifths observed a single time. Sample: CD4+ or CD8+ T cells sorted from blood, taken in a trial of the OX40 agonist ivuxolimab. The receptors stem from an adult with an advanced solid tumor such as melanoma, head and neck, liver or kidney cancer. Both conserved end residues are part of each CDR3. Each record gives: V gene, clone size, D gene, J gene, CDR3 protein, CDR3 DNA. The D gene is left open where the match is weak. Size values are once, few and many counts, or a class for expanded clones, and some rows have none.

TRBV5-1	NA	NA	TRBJ2-7	CASSLVASSSYEQYF	TGCGCCAGCAGCTTAGTAGCGTCGAGCTCCTACGAGCAGTACTTC
TRBV28	NA	NA	TRBJ2-5	CASSLASQETQYF	TGTGCCAGCAGTTTAGCCAGTCAAGAGACCCAGTACTTC
TRBV4-2	NA	NA	TRBJ2-7	CASSQVGAGYEQYF	TGTGCCAGCAGCCAAGTTGGGGCTGGCTACGAGCAGTACTTC
TRBV29-1	once	NA	TRBJ2-7	CSVKGLSFEQYF	TGCAGCGTTAAGGGACTTTCTTTCGAGCAGTACTTC
TRBV6-5	NA	TRBD2	TRBJ2-1	CASSYSVSGRYEQFF	TGTGCCAGCAGTTACTCGGTTAGCGGGCGCTATGAGCAGTTCTTC
TRBV20-1	few	NA	TRBJ2-7	CSARAPREQYF	TGCAGTGCTAGGGCCCCACGCGAGCAGTACTTC
TRBV11-1	NA	TRBD2	TRBJ2-7	CASSQTSGLAYEQYF	TGTGCCAGCAGTCAGACTAGCGGGCTTGCCTACGAGCAGTACTTC
TRBV11-3	once	NA	TRBJ2-1	CASSPRVQLSEQFF	TGTGCCAGCAGCCCGAGGGTTCAGCTTTCCGAGCAGTTCTTC
TRBV5-1	few	NA	TRBJ1-1	CASSPGLQNTEAFF	TGCGCCAGCAGCCCGGGTCTACAGAACACTGAAGCTTTCTTT
TRBV2	NA	TRBD1	TRBJ1-2	CASSEGSGGIANYGYTF	TGTGCCAGCAGTGAAGGGTCAGGGGGCATAGCTAACTATGGCTACACCTTC
TRBV7-2	NA	NA	TRBJ2-4	CASSRLATGTIQYF	TGTGCCAGCAGCCGCCTTGCCACAGGGACCATTCAGTACTTC
TRBV2	NA	NA	TRBJ1-5	CASSGMGQGGQPQHF	TGTGCCAGCAGTGGTATGGGGCAGGGAGGTCAGCCCCAGCATTTT
TRBV19	NA	TRBD1	TRBJ1-3	CASTPQGVRNTIYF	TGTGCCAGTACCCCCCAGGGGGTGCGCAACACCATATATTTT
TRBV5-6	NA	NA	TRBJ1-2	CASSSLQGVREANYGYTF	TGTGCCAGCAGCTCCCTTCAGGGCGTCAGGGAAGCCAACTATGGCTACACCTTC
TRBV29-1	NA	NA	TRBJ1-1	CSVEVTGGTEAFF	TGCAGCGTTGAGGTAACCGGCGGCACTGAAGCTTTCTTT
TRBV5-1	NA	TRBD1	TRBJ2-1	CASSPGQGNYNEQFF	TGCGCCAGCAGCCCCGGACAGGGAAACTACAATGAGCAGTTCTTC